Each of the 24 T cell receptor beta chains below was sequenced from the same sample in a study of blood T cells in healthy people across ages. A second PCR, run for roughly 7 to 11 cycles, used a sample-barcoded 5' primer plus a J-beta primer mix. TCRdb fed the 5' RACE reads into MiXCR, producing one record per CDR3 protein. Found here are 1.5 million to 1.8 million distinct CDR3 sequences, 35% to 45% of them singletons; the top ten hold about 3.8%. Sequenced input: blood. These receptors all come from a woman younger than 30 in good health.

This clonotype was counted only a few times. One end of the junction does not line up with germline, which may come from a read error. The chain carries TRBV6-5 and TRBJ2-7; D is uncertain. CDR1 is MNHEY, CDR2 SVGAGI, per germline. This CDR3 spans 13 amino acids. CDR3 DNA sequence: TGTGCCAGCAGTGACTCGAGAATGGGCGAGCAGTACTTC. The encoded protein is CASSDSRMGEQYF.

Here the CDR3 reads CSAPDRSGANVLTF. CDR3 in DNA: TGCAGTGCACCAGACCGGTCTGGGGCCAACGTCCTGACTTTC. The J gene is TRBJ2-6, the V gene TRBV20-1; no firm D call. The CDR3 covers 14 residues. The V end was cut by 6 bases, the J end by 1 base, with 10 bases between. Germline V gene sequence: CDR1 DFQATT, CDR2 SNEGSKA (reference sequence).

CDR3 DNA sequence: TGCAGTGCTAGCCGACACAGAGCTAACTATGGCTACACCTTC. Its protein product is CSASRHRANYGYTF. This chain uses TRBV20-1 with TRBJ1-2; D is ambiguous. Germline assignment: CDR1 DFQATT and CDR2 SNEGSKA (reference sequence). The CDR3 is 14 amino acids. Trimming took 3 bases from V and 0 from J, leaving 11 bases between them.

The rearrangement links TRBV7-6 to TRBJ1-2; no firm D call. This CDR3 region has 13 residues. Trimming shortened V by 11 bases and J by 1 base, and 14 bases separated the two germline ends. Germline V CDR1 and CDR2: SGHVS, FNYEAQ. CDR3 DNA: TGTGCCGCTAGCCGCGATTTTAACTATGGCTACACCTTC. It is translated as CAASRDFNYGYTF.

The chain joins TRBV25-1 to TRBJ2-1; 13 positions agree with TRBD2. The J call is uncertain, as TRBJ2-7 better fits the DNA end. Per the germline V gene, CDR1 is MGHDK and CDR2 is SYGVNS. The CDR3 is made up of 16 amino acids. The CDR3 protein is CASSGGGLAGNYEQYF. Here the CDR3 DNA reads TGTGCCAGCAGTGGGGGGGGACTAGCGGGGAACTACGAGCAGTACTTC.

The CDR3 sequence is CASSQDRDRSQETQYF. CDR3 nucleotide sequence: TGCGCCAGCAGCCAAGACCGGGACAGAAGCCAAGAGACCCAGTACTTC. The J gene is TRBJ2-4, the V gene TRBV4-3; 7 nucleotides line up with TRBD1. With the DNA end fitting TRBJ2-5 better, the J assignment may be wrong. This CDR3 region has 16 residues. Germline CDR1 is LGHNA and CDR2 is YSLEER.

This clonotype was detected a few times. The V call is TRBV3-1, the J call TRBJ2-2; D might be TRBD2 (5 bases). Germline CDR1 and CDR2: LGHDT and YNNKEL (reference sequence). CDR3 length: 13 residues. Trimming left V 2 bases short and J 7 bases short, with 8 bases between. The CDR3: CASSQSRGGELFF. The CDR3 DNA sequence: TGTGCCAGCAGCCAAAGCCGGGGCGGGGAGCTGTTTTTT. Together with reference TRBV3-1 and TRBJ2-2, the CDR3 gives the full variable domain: DTAVSQTPKYLVTQMGNDKSIKCEQNLGHDTMYWYKQDSKKFLKIMFSYNNKELIINETVPNRFSPKSPDKAHLNLHINSLELGDSAVYFCASSQSRGGELFFGEGSRLTVL.

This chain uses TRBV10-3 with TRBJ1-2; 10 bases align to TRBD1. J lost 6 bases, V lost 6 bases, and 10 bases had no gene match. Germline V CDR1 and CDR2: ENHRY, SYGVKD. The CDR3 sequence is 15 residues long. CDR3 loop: CAIRESGQGDDGYTF. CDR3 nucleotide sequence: TGTGCCATCAGAGAATCTGGACAGGGGGACGATGGCTACACCTTC.

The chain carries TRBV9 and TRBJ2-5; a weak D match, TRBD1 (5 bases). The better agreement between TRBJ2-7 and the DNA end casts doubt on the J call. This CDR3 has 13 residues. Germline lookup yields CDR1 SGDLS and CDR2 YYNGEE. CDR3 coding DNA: TGTGCCAGCAGCGTAGATCTGGGGCGCGAGCAGTACTTC. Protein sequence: CASSVDLGREQYF.

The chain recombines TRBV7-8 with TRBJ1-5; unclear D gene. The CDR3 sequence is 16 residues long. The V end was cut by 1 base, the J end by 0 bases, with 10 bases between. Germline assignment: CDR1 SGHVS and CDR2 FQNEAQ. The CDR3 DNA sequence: TGTGCCAGCAGCTTAGTCGTCGGCGGTAGCAATCAGCCCCAGCATTTT. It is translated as CASSLVVGGSNQPQHF. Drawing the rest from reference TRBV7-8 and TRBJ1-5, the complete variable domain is GAGVSQSPRYKVAKRGQDVALRCDPISGHVSLFWYQQALGQGPEFLTYFQNEAQLDKSGLPSDRFFAERPEGSVSTLKIQRTQQEDSAVYLCASSLVVGGSNQPQHFGDGTRLSIL.

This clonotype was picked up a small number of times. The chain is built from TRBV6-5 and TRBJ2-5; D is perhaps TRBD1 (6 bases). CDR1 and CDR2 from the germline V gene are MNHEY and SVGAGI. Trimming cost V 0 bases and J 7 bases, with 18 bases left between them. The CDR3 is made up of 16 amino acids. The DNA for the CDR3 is TGTGCCAGCAGTTACTCTGCGGACAGTTCTTTCGGGACCCAGTACTTC. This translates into CASSYSADSSFGTQYF.

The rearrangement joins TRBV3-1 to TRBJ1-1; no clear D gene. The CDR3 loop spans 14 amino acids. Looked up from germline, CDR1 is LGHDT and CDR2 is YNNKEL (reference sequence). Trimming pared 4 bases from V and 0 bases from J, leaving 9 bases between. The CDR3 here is CASSLRRVNTEAFF. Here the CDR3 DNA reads TGTGCCAGCAGCCTACGACGGGTGAACACTGAAGCTTTCTTT.

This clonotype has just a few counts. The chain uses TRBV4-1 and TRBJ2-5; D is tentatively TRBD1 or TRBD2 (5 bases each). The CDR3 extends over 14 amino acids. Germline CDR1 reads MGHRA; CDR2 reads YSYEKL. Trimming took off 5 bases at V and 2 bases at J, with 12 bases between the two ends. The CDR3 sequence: CASSEGPRQETQYF. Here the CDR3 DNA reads TGCGCCAGCAGCGAGGGACCGAGACAAGAGACCCAGTACTTC.

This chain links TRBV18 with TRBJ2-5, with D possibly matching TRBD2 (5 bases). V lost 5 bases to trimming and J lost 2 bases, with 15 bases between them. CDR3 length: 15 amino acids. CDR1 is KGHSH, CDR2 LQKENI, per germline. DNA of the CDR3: TGTGCCAGCTCAGGTGGGAGAGTGAGACAAGAGACCCAGTACTTC. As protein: CASSGGRVRQETQYF.

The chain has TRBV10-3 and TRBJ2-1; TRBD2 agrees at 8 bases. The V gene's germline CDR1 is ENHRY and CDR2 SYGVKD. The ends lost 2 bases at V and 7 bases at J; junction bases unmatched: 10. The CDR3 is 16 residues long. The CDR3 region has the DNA TGTGCCATCAGTGAGCAACCCAGCGGGAGAATTAATGAGCAGTTCTTC. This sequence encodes CAISEQPSGRINEQFF.

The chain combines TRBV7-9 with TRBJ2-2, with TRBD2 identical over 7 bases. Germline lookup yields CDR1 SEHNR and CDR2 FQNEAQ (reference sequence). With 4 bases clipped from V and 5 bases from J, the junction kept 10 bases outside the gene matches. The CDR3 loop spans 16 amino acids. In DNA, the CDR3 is TGTGCCAGCAGCTGGGGAAGCGGGATTGGGACCGGGGAGCTGTTTTTT. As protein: CASSWGSGIGTGELFF.

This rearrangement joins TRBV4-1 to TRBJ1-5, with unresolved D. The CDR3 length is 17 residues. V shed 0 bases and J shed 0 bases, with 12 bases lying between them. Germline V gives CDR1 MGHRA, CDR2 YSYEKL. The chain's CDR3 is CASSQEASVNSNQPQHF. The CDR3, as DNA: TGCGCCAGCAGCCAAGAGGCGTCAGTGAATAGCAATCAGCCCCAGCATTTT.

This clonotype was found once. CDR3 nucleotides: TGTGCCAGCAGCCAAGGTTTCCGAACCCGATGGACAGATGTTAGCTACACCTTC. Translated, it gives CASSQGFRTRWTDVSYTF. This sequence joins TRBV3-1 and TRBJ1-2; TRBD1 might be the D (6 bases). The V end was cut by 1 base, the J end by 9 bases, with 27 bases between. The CDR3 is 18 amino acids. Germline V CDR1 and CDR2: LGHDT, YNNKEL (reference sequence).

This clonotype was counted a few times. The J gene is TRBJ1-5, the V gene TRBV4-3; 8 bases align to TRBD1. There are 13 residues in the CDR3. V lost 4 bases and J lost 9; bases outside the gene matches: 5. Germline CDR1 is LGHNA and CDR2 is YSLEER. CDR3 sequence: CASSPRTGRPQHF. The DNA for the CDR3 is TGCGCCAGCAGCCCCCGGACAGGGAGGCCCCAGCATTTT.

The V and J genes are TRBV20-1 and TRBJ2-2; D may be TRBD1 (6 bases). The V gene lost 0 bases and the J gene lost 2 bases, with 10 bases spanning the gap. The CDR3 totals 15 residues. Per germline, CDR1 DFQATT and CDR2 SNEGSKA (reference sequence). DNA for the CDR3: TGCAGTGCTAGAGAATCGGACAGAAACACCGGGGAGCTGTTTTTT. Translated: CSARESDRNTGELFF.

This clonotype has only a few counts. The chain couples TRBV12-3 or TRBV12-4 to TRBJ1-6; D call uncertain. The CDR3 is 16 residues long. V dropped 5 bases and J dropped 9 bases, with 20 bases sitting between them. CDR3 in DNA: TGTGCCAGCAGTCCGTCCTACGTTGCCCGTGGTTCACCCCTCCACTTT. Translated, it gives CASSPSYVARGSPLHF.

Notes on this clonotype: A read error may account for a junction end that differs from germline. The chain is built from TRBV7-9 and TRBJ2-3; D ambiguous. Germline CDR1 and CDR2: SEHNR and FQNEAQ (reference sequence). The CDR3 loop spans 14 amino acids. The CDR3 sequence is CVSSLATGADTQYF. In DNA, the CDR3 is TGTGTCAGCAGCTTGGCCACCGGAGCAGATACGCAGTATTTT.

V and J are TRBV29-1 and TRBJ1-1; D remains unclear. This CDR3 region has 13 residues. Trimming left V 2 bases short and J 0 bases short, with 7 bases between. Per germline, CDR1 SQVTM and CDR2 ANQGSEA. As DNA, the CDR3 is TGCAGCGTTGAACCGCAGATGAACACTGAAGCTTTCTTT. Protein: CSVEPQMNTEAFF.

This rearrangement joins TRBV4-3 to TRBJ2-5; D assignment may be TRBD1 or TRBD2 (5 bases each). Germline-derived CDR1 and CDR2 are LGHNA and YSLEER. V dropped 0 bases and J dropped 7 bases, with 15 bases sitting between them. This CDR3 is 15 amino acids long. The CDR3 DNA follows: TGCGCCAGCAGCCAAGATCTTGGGACGAGGGGGACCCAGTACTTC. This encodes CASSQDLGTRGTQYF.